This T cell receptor beta chain was found in a study of Ad26.COV2.S vaccination and SARS-CoV-2 variants. The germline V gene has CDR1 SEHNR and CDR2 FQNEAQ (reference sequence). V dropped 2 bases and J dropped 5; count of bases not matched to a gene: 11. This CDR3 is 17 amino acids long. The table came from immunoSEQ multiplex PCR; TCRdb's copy has only in-frame clones and leaves some out. The sample includes fewer than 500,000 clones, around 91% of them seen just once. This clone showed up just a few times. Specified treatment: 15 to 20 received Ad26.COV2.S at low or high dose, single or two shots; about five received placebo; per-sample allocation not given. Day 63 after the first vaccine or placebo injection was the time point for sampling.

The receptor's source is a person aged 18-60 years who received the Ad26.COV2.S COVID-19 vaccine or a placebo. This chain connects TRBV7-9 to TRBJ2-3, with 9 nucleotides matching TRBD2. This sample comprised peripheral blood, obtained in a trial of Ad26.COV2.S vaccine versus placebo. The CDR3 spells CASSLKTSGGGGDTQYF. As DNA, the CDR3 is TGTGCCAGCAGCTTAAAGACTAGCGGAGGGGGCGGAGATACGCAGTATTTT.